These T cell receptor beta chains were read from a single sample in a study of regulatory T cells in long-lasting Graves disease. TCRdb passed the multiplex PCR reads through MiXCR, listing each CDR3 protein once. Of over 650,000 distinct CDR3 sequences listed, around 30% are singletons. Specimen: peripheral blood mononuclear cells (PBMCs), collected when the disease was refractory, from a patient treated with antithyroid drugs. The receptors were gathered from a female donor with Graves disease. The CDR3 runs from the conserved cysteine through the conserved F or W. Fields, in order: J gene, clone size, V gene, D gene, CDR3 DNA, CDR3 protein. D genes are given only for firm matches. Size tells how often a clone was seen (once, few, many) or the class of an expanded clone, and some rows leave it out.

TRBJ1-5 - TRBV10-2 - TGCGCCAGCAGTGAGGTTGCAATGGTTTATCAGCCCCAGCATTTT CASSEVAMVYQPQHF
TRBJ2-7 - TRBV6-2/TRBV6-3 - TGTGCCAGCAGTCCCCAGAGACCGAGATACGAGCAGTACTTC CASSPQRPRYEQYF
TRBJ2-5 - TRBV5-1 - TGCGCCAGCAGCTTGCCGGAGGAAGAGACCCAGTACTTC CASSLPEEETQYF
TRBJ2-7 - TRBV28 - TGTGCCAGCAGTCTCCCGGAAATGGCGCAGTACTTC CASSLPEMAQYF
TRBJ1-5 - TRBV15 - TGTGCCACCAGCATAAAGAACCGGGACAATAGCAATCAGCCCCAGCATTTT CATSIKNRDNSNQPQHF
TRBJ1-2 many TRBV5-1 - TGCGCCAGCAGCCCCCAGATCGCTAACTATGGCTACACCTTC CASSPQIANYGYTF
TRBJ1-4 - TRBV19 - TGTGCCAGTAGTCGGGGCGTTAATGAAAAACTGTTTTTT CASSRGVNEKLFF
TRBJ2-2 - TRBV6-2/TRBV6-3 TRBD2 TGTGCCAGCAGTTACTCGAACGGGGGGAGCGGGGAGCTGTTTTTT CASSYSNGGSGELFF
TRBJ1-4 many TRBV6-1 TRBD1 TGTGCCAGCAGTAAGCCGGGACAGGGAAATGAAAAACTGTTTTTT CASSKPGQGNEKLFF
TRBJ1-1 - TRBV5-1 - TGCGCCAGCAGTCCTCAACCCGGGGGGAGGGACCCCGAAGCTTTCTTT CASSPQPGGRDPEAFF
TRBJ2-7 few TRBV6-1 - TGTGCCAGCAGTAGGGACGCCTACGAGCAGTACTTC CASSRDAYEQYF